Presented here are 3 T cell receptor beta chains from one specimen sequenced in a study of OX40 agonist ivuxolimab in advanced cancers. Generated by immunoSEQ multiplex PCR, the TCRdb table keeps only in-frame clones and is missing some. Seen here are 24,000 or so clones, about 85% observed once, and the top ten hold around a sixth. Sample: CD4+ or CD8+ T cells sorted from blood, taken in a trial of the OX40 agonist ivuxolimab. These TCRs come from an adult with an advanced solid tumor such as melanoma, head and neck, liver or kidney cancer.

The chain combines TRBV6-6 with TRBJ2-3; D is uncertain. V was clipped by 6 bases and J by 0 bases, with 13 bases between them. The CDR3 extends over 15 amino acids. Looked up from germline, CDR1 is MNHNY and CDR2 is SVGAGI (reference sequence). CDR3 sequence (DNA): TGTGCCAGCAGCGCAGGCCTGGGGAGCACAGATACGCAGTATTTT. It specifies CASSAGLGSTDTQYF.

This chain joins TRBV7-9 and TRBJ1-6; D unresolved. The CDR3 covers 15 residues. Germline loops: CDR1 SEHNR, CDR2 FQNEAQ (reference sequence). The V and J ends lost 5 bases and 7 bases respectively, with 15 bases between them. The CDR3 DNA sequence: TGTGCCAGCAGCAGAGGACCAAGCCAGAATTCACCCCTCCACTTT. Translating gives CASSRGPSQNSPLHF.

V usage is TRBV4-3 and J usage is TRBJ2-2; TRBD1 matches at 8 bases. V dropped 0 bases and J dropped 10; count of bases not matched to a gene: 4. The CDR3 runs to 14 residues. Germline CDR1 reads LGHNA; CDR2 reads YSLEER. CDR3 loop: CASSQDRGPAELFF. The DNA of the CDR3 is TGCGCCAGCAGCCAAGACAGGGGGCCCGCGGAGCTGTTTTTT.